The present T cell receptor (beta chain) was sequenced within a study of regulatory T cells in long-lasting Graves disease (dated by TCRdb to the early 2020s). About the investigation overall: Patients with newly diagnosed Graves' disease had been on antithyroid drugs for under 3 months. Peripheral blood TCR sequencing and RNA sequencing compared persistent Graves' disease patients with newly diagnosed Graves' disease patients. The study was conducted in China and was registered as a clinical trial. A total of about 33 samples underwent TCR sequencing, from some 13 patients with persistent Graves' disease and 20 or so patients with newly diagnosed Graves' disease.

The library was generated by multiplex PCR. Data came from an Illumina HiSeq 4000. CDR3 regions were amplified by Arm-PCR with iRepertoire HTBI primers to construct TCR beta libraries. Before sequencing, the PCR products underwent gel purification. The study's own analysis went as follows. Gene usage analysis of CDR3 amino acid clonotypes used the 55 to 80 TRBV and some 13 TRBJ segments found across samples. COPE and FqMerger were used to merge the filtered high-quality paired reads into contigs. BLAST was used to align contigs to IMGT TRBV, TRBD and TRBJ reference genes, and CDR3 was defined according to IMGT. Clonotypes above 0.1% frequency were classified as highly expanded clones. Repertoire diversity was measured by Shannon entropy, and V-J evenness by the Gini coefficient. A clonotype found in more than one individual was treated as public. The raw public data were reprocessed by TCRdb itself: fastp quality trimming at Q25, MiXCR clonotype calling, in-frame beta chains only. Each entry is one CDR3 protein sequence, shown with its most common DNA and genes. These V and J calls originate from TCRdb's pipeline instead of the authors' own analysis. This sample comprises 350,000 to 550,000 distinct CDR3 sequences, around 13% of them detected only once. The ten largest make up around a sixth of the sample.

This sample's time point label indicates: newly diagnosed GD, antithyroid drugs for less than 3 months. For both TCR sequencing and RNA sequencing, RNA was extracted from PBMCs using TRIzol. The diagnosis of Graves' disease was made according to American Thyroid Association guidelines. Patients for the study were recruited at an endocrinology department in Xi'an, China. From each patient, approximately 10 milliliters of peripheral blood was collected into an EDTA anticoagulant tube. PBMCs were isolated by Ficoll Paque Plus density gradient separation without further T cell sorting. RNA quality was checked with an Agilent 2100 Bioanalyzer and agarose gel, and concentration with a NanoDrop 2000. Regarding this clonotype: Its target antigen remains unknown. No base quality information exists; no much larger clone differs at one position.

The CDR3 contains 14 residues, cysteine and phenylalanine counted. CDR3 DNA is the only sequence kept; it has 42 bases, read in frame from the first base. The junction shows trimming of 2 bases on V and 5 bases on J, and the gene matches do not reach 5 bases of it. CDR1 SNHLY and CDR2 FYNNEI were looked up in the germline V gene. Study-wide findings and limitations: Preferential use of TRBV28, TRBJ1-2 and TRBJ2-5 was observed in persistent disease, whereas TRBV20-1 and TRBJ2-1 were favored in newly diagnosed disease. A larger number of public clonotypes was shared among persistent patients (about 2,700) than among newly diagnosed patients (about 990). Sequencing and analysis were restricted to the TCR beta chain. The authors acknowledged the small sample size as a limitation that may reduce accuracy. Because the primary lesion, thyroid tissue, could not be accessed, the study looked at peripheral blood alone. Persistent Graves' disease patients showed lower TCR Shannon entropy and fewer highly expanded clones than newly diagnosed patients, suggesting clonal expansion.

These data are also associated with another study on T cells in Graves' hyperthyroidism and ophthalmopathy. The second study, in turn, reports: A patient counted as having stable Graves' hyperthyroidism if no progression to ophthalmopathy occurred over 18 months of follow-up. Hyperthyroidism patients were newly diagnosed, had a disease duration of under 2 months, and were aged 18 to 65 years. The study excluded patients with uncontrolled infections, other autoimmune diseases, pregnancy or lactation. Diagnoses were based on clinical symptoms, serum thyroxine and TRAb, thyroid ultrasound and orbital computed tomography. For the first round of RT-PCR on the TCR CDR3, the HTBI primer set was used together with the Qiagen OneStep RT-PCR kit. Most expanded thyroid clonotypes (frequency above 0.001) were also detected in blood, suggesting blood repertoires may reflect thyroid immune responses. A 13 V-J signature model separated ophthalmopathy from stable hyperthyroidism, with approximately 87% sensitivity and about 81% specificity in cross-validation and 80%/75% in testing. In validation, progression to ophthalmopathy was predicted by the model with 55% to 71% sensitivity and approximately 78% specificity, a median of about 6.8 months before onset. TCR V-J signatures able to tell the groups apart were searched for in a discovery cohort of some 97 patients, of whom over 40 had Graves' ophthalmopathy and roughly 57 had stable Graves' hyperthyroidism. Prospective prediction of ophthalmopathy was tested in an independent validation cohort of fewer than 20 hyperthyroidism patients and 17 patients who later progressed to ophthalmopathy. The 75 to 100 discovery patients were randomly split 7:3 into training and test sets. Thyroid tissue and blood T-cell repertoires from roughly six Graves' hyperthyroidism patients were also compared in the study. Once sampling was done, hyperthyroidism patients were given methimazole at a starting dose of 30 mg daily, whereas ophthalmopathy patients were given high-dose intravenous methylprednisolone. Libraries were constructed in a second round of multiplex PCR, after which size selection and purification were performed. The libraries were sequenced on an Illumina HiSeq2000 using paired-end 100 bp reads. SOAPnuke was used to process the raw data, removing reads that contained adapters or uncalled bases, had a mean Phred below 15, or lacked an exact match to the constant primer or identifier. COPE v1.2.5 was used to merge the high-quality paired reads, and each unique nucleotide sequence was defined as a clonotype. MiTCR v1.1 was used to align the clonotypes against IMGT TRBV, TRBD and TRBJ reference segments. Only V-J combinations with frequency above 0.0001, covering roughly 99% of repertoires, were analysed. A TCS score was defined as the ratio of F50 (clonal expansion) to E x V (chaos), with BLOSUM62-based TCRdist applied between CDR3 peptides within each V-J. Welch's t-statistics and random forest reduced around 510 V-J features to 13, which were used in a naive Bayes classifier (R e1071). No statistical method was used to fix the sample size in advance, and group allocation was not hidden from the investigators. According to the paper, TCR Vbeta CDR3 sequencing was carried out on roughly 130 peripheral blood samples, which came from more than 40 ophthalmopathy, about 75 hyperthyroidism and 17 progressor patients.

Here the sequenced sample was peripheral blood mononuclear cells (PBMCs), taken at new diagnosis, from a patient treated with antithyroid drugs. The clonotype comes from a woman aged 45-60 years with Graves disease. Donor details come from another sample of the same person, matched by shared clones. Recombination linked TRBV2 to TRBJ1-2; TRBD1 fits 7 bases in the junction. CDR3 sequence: CASSEIRGRYGYTF. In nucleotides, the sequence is TGTGCCAGCAGTGAAATTAGGGGGCGGTATGGCTACACCTTC. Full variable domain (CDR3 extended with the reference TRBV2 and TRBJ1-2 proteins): EPEVTQTPSHQVTQMGQEVILRCVPISNHLYFYWYRQILGQKVEFLVSFYNNEISEKSEIFDDQFSVERPDGSNFTLKIRSTKLEDSAMYFCASSEIRGRYGYTFGSGTRLTVV.